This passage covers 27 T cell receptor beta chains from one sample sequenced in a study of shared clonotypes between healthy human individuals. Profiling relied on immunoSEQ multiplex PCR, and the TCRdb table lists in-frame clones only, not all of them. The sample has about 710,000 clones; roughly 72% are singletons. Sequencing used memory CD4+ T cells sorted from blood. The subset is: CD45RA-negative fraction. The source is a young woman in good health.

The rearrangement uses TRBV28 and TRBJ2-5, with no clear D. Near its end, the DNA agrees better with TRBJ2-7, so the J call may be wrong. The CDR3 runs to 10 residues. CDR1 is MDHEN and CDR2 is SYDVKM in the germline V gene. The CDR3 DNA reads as TGTGCCAGCGGGCCCTACGAGCAGTACTTC. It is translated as CASGPYEQYF.

The DNA for the CDR3 is TGTGCCAGCACCGGGACTAGCGGGAGGAGCTACGAGCAGTACTTC. Encoded protein: CASTGTSGRSYEQYF. The chain recombines TRBV6-5 with TRBJ2-7; TRBD2 matches at 15 bases. Germline CDR1 MNHEY, CDR2 SVGAGI. J lost 3 bases, V lost 7 bases, and 4 bases had no gene match. The CDR3 covers 15 residues.

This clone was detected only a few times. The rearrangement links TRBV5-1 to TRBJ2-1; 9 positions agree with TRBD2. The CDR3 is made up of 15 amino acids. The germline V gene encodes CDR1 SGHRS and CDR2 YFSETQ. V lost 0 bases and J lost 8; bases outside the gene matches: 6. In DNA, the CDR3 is TGCGCCAGCAGCTTGGGGGCGGGAGGGCGGTATGAGCAGTTCTTC. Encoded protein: CASSLGAGGRYEQFF.

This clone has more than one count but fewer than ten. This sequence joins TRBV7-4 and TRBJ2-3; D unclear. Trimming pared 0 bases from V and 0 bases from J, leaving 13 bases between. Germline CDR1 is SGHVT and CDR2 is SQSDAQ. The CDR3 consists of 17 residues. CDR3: CASSLAPTRLSTDTQYF. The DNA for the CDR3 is TGTGCCAGCAGCTTAGCCCCAACACGCCTCAGCACAGATACGCAGTATTTT.

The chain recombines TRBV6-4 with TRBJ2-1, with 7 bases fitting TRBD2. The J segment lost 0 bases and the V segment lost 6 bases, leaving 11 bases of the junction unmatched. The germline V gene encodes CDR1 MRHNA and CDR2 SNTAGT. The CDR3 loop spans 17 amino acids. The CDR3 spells CASRGTKTSCSYNEQFF. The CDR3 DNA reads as TGTGCCAGCAGGGGGACTAAGACTAGTTGCTCCTACAATGAGCAGTTCTTC.

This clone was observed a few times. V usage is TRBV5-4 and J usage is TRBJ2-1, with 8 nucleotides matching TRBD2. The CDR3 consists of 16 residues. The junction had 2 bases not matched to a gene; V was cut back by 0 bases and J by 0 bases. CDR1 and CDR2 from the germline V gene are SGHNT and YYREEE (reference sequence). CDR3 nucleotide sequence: TGTGCCAGCAGCTTGGCGGGAGGGCCCTCCTACAATGAGCAGTTCTTC. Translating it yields CASSLAGGPSYNEQFF.

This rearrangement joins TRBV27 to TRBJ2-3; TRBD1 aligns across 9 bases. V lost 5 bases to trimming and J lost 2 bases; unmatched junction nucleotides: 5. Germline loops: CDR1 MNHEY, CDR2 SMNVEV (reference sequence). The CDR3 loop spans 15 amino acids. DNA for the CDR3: TGTGCCAGCAGTACTAGACAGGGGGACACAGATACGCAGTATTTT. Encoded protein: CASSTRQGDTDTQYF.

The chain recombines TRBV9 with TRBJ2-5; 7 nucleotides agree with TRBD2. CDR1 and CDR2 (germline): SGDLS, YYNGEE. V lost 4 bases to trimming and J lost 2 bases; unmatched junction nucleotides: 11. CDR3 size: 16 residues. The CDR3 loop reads CASSTHGVGGQETQYF. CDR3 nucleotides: TGTGCCAGCAGCACCCATGGAGTGGGAGGGCAAGAGACCCAGTACTTC.

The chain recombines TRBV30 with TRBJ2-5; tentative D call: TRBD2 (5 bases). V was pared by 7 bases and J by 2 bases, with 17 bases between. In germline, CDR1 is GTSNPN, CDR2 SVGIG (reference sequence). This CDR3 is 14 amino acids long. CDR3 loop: CAYRPGSGQETQYF. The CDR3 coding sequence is TGTGCCTATAGGCCGGGATCAGGTCAAGAGACCCAGTACTTC.

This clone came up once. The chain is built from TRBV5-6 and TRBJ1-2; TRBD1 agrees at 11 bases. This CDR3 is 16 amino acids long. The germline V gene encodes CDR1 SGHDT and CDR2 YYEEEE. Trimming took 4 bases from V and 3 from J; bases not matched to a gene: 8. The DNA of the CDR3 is TGTGCCAGCAGCACCTCCGGACAGGGGGCCGACTATGGCTACACCTTC. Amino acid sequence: CASSTSGQGADYGYTF.

The CDR3 DNA sequence: TGTGCCAGCAGGGTATTAGGTGGAAACACCATATATTTT. It yields the protein CASRVLGGNTIYF. J is TRBJ1-3 and V is TRBV27; D not certain. V was clipped by 6 bases and J by 3 bases, with 9 bases between them. Per germline, CDR1 MNHEY and CDR2 SMNVEV (reference sequence). The CDR3 loop spans 13 amino acids.

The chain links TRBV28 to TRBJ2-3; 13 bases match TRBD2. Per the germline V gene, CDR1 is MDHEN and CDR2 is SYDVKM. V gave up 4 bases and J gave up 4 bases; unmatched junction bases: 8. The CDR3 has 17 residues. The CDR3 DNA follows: TGTGCCAGCAGTTCCGGGACTAGCGGGATAGGGGCAGATACGCAGTATTTT. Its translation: CASSSGTSGIGADTQYF.

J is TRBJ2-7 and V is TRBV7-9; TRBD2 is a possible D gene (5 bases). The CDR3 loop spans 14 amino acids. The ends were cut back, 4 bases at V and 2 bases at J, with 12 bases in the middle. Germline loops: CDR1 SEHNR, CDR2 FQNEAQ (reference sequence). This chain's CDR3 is CASSWGDRPYEQYF. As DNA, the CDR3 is TGTGCCAGCAGCTGGGGAGACCGTCCCTACGAGCAGTACTTC.

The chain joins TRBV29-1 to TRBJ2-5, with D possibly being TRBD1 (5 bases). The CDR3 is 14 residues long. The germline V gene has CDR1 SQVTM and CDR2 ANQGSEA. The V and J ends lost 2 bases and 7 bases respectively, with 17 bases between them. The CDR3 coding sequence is TGCAGCGTTGAACAGGGCTCTGGCCTGGGGACCCAGTACTTC. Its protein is CSVEQGSGLGTQYF. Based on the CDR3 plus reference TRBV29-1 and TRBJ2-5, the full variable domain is SAVISQKPSRDICQRGTSLTIQCQVDSQVTMMFWYRQQPGQSLTLIATANQGSEATYESGFVIDKFPISRPNLTFSTLTVSNMSPEDSSIYLCSVEQGSGLGTQYFGPGTRLLVL.

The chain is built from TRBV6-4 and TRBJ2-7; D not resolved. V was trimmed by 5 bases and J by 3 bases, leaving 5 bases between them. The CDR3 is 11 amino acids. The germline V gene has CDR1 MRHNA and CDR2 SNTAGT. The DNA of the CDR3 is TGTGCCAGCAGTTACCTCTACGAGCAGTACTTC. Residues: CASSYLYEQYF.

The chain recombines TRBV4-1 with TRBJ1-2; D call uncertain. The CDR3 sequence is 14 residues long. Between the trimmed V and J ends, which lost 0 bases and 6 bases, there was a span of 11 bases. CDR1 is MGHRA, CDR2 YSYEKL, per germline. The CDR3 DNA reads TGCGCCAGCAGCCAAGATTTAGGAGGAGATGGCTACACCTTC. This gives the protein CASSQDLGGDGYTF.

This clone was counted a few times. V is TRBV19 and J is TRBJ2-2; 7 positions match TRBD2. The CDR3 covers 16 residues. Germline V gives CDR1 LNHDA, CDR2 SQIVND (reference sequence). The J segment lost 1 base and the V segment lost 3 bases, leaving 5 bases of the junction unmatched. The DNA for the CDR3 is TGTGCCAGTAGTATGGATGGGACTAAGAACACCGGGGAGCTGTTTTTT. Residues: CASSMDGTKNTGELFF.

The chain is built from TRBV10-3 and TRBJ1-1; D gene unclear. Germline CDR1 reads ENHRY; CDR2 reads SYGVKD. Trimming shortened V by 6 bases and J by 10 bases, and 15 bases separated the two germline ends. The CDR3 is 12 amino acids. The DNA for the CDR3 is TGTGCCATCAGGGGTACAGATTCGGCAGCTTTCTTT. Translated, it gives CAIRGTDSAAFF.

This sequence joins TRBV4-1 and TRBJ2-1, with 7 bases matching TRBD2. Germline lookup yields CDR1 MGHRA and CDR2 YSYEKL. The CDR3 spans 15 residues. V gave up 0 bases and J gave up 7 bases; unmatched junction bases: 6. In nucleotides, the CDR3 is TGCGCCAGCAGCCAAGATTCTAAGGGAGGGAATGAGCAGTTCTTC. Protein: CASSQDSKGGNEQFF.

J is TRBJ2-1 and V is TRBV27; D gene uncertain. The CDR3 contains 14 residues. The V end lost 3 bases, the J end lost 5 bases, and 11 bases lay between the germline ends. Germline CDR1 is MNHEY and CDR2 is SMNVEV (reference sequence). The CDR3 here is CASSFPGRHNEQFF. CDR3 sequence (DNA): TGTGCCAGCAGTTTCCCTGGACGCCACAATGAGCAGTTCTTC.

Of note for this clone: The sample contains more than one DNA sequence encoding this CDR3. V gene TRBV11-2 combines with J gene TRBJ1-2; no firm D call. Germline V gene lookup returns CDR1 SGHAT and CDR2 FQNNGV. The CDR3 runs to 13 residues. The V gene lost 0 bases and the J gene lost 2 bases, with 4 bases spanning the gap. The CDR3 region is CASSLDGNYGYTF. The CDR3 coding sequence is TGTGCCAGCAGCTTAGATGGGAACTATGGCTACACCTTC.

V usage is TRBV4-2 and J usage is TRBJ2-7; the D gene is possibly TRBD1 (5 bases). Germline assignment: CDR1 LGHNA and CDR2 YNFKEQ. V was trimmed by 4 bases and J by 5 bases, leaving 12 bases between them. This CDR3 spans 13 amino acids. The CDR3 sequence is CASSPNRWNEQYF. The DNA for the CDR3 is TGTGCCAGCAGCCCCAACAGGTGGAACGAGCAGTACTTC.

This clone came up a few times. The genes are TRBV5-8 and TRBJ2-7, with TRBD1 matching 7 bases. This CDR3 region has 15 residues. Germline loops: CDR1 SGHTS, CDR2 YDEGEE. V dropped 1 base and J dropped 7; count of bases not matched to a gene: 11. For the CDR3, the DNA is TGTGCCAGCAGCTTGAGCAGACAGGGTCTGAAGGAGCAGTACTTC. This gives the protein CASSLSRQGLKEQYF.

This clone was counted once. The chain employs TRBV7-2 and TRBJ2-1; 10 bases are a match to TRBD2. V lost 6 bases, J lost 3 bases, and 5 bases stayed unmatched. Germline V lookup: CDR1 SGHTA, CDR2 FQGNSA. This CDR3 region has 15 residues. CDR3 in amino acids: CASSSSGSHYNEQFF. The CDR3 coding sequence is TGTGCCAGCAGTTCTAGCGGGAGCCACTACAATGAGCAGTTCTTC.

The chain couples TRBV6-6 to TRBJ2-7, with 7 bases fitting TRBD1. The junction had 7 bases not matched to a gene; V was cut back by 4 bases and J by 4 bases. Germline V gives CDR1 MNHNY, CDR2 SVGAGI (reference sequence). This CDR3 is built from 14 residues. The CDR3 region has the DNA TGTGCCAGCAGTTCCGACCGGACAGGATACGAGCAGTACTTC. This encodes CASSSDRTGYEQYF.

CDR3 in amino acids: CASSRTSGRSDTQYF. CDR3 in DNA: TGTGCCAGCAGCCGGACTAGCGGGAGGTCGGATACGCAGTATTTT. The chain has TRBV6-6 and TRBJ2-3; 14 bases fit TRBD2. CDR1 is MNHNY, CDR2 SVGAGI, per germline (reference sequence). The CDR3 is made up of 15 amino acids. Trimming at V came to 6 bases and at J to 6 bases, leaving 5 bases not matched to a gene.

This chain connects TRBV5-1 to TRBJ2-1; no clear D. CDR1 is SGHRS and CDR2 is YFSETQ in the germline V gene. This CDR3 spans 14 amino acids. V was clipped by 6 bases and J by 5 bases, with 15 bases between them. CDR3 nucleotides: TGCGCCAGCACCCTTAGTGGGTCGAACAATGAGCAGTTCTTC. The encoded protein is CASTLSGSNNEQFF.